This record concerns one T cell receptor beta chain sequence. TCRdb processed the 5' RACE reads anew with MiXCR; each CDR3 protein has one entry. This sample has some 490,000 distinct CDR3 sequences, with 15% to 20% found just once. These data originate in a study of T-cell memory formation after mild COVID-19. V shed 2 bases and J shed 2 bases, with 17 bases lying between them. Germline V gene lookup returns CDR1 SGHDN and CDR2 FVKESK. The CDR3 loop spans 17 amino acids. The sequence derives from an adult woman who had mild COVID-19 (a few samples of this study predate the infection). Cell type and time point are not known. The V and J genes are TRBV14 and TRBJ2-3; a possible D gene is TRBD1 (5 bases). The specimen sequenced was PBMCs or a T cell subset sorted from them (not recorded which). Here the CDR3 reads CASSQSTDKLPTDTQYF. DNA of the CDR3: TGTGCCAGCAGCCAATCGACAGACAAGCTCCCCACAGATACGCAGTATTTT.